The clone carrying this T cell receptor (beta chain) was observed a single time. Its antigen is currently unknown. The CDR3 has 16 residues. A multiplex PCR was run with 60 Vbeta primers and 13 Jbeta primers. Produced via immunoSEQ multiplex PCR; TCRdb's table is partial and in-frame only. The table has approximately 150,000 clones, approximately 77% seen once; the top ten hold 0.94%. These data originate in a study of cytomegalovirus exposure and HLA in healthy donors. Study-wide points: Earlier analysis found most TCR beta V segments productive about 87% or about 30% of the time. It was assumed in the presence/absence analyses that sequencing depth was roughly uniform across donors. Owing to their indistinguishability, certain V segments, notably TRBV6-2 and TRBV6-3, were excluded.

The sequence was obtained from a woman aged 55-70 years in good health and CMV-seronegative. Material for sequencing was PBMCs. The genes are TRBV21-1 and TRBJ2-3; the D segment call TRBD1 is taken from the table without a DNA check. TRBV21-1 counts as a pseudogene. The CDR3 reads CASSKGNRGLTDTQYF. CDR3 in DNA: TGTGCCAGCAGCAAAGGGAACAGGGGGCTAACAGATACGCAGTATTTT.